This entry features one T cell receptor beta chain sequence. The antigen remains undetermined. The CDR3 is cut off 3 residues early in the read; its end comes from the germline J gene. The protocol was immunoSEQ multiplex PCR, while the TCRdb copy is restricted to in-frame clones and leaves out a portion. The sample's table shows around 33,000 clones. The entry originates in a study of Tregs in tolerant kidney transplant recipients. Study information: Mixed chimerism was transient after nonmyeloablative marrow transplants from related graft donors.

CDR1 is SEHNR and CDR2 is FQNEAQ in the germline V gene (reference sequence). V gave up 5 bases and J gave up 7 bases; unmatched junction bases: 11. The CDR3 sequence is 15 residues long. Study observations and caveats: Antigen-driven expansion was suggested because donor-specific Tregs expanded more than all Tregs in tolerant patients.

The sequence was obtained from a human donor who received a combined kidney and bone marrow transplant. Sequencing was performed on CD8+ T cells from blood, taken before the transplant. The rearrangement links TRBV7-9 to TRBJ1-1, with 9 bases that match TRBD1. The CDR3 spells CASSDYGTGSIEAFF. Partial CDR3 DNA: TGTGCCAGCAGCGATTACGGGACAGGGAGTATTGAA.